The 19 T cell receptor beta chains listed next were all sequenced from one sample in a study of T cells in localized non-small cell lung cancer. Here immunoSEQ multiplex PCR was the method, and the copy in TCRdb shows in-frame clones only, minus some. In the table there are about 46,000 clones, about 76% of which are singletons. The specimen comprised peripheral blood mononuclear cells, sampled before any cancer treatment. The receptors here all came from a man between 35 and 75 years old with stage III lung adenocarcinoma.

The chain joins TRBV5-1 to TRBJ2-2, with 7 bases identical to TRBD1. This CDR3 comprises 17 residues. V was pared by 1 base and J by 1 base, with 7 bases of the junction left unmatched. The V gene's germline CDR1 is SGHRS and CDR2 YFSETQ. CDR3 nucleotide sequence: TGCGCCAGCAGCTTGCTGTCGGGACAGATGAACACCGGGGAGCTGTTTTTT. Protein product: CASSLLSGQMNTGELFF.

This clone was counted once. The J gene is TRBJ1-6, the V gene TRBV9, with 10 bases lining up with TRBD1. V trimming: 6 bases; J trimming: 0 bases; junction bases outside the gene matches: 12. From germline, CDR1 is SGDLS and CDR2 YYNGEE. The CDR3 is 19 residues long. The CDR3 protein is CASTPQDRDRGSYNSPLHF. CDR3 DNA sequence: TGTGCCAGCACTCCCCAGGACAGGGACAGGGGCTCCTATAATTCACCCCTCCACTTT.

CDR3 sequence: CASRSTYRDSPLHF. The CDR3 region has the DNA TGTGCCAGCAGATCAACGTACAGGGATTCACCCCTCCACTTT. The rearrangement links TRBV2 to TRBJ1-6; possibly TRBD1 for D (6 bases). Germline-derived CDR1 and CDR2 are SNHLY and FYNNEI. The CDR3 loop spans 14 amino acids. V was cut by 6 bases and J by 8 bases, with 14 bases left in between.

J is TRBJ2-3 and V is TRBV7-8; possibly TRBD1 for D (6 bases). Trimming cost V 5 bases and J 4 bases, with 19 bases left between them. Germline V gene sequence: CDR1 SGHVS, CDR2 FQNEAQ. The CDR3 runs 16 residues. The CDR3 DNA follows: TGTGCCAGCAGCGTCACAGCCCAGGGGATCTCAGATACGCAGTATTTT. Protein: CASSVTAQGISDTQYF.

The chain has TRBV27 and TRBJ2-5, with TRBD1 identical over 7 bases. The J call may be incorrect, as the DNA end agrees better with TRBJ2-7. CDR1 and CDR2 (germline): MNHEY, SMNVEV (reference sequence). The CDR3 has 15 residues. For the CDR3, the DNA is TGTGCCAGCAGTTTATCCAGGGGGAGCTCCTACGAGCAGTACTTC. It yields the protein CASSLSRGSSYEQYF.

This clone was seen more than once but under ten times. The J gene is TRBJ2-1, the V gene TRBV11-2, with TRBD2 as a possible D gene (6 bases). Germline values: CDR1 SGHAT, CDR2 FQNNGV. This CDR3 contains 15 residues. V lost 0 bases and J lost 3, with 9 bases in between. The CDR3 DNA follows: TGTGCCAGCAGCTTAGAGGGGACTGACTACAATGAGCAGTTCTTC. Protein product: CASSLEGTDYNEQFF.

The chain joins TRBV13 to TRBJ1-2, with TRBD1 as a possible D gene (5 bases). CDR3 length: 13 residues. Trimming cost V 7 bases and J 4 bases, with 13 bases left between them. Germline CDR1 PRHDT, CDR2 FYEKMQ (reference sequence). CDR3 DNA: TGTGCCAGCACCCAGTGGGGGGTCTATGGCTACACCTTC. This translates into CASTQWGVYGYTF.

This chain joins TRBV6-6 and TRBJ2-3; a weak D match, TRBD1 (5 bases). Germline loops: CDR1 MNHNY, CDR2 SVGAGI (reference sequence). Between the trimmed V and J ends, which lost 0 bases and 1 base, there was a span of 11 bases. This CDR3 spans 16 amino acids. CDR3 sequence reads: CASSYSSWGRTDTQYF. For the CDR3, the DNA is TGTGCCAGCAGTTACTCGTCGTGGGGCCGCACAGATACGCAGTATTTT.

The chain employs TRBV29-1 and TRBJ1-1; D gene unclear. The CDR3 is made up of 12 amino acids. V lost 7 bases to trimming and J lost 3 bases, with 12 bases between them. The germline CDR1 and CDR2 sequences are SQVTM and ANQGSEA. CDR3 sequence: CSGRMEDTEAFF. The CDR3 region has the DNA TGCAGCGGCCGGATGGAAGACACTGAAGCTTTCTTT. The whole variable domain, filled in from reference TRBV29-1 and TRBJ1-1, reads SAVISQKPSRDICQRGTSLTIQCQVDSQVTMMFWYRQQPGQSLTLIATANQGSEATYESGFVIDKFPISRPNLTFSTLTVSNMSPEDSSIYLCSGRMEDTEAFFGQGTRLTVV.

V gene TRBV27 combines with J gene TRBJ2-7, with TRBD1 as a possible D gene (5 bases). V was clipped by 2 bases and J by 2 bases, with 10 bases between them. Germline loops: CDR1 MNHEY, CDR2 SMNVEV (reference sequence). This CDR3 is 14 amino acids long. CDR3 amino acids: CASSLRAGPYEQYF. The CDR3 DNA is TGTGCCAGCAGTTTACGAGCAGGGCCCTACGAGCAGTACTTC.

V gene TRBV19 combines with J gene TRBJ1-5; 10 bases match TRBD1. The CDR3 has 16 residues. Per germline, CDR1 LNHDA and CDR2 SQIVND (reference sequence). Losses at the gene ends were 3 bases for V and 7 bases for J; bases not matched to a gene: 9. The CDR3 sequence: CASSIGTTGGYQPQHF. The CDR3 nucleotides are TGTGCCAGTAGTATTGGGACGACAGGGGGCTACCAGCCCCAGCATTTT. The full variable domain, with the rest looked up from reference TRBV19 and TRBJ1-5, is DGGITQSPKYLFRKEGQNVTLSCEQNLNHDAMYWYRQDPGQGLRLIYYSQIVNDFQKGDIAEGYSVSREKKESFPLTVTSAQKNPTAFYLCASSIGTTGGYQPQHFGDGTRLSIL.

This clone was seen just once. The CDR3 reads CASSLRQSGNPYNEQFF. The DNA of the CDR3 is TGTGCCAGCAGCTTGCGCCAGTCCGGGAACCCCTACAATGAGCAGTTCTTC. The chain has TRBV7-6 and TRBJ2-1, with D perhaps TRBD2 (5 bases). The V end lost 3 bases, the J end lost 2 bases, and 17 bases lay between the germline ends. The CDR3 consists of 17 residues. CDR1 and CDR2 from the germline V gene are SGHVS and FNYEAQ.

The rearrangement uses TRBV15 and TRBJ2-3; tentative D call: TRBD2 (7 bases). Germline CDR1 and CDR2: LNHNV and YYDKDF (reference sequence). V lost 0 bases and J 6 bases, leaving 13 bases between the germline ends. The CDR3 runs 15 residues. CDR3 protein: CATSRDFGGGDTQYF. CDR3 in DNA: TGTGCCACCAGCAGAGACTTTGGGGGGGGCGATACGCAGTATTTT.

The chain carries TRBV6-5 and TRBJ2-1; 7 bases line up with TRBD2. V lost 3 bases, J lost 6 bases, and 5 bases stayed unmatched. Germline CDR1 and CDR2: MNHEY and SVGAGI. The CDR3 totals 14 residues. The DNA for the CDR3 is TGTGCCAGCAGTTATGAAGGGAGGGGCAATGAGCAGTTCTTC. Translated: CASSYEGRGNEQFF.

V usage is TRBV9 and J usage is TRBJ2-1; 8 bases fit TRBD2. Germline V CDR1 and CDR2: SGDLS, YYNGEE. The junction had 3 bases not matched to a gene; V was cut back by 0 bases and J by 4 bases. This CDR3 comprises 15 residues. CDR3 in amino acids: CASSVGRGAYNEQFF. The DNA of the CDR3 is TGTGCCAGCAGCGTAGGGCGGGGGGCTTACAATGAGCAGTTCTTC. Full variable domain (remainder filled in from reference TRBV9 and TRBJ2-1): DSGVTQTPKHLITATGQRVTLRCSPRSGDLSVYWYQQSLDQGLQFLIQYYNGEERAKGNILERFSAQQFPDLHSELNLSSLELGDSALYFCASSVGRGAYNEQFFGPGTRLTVL.

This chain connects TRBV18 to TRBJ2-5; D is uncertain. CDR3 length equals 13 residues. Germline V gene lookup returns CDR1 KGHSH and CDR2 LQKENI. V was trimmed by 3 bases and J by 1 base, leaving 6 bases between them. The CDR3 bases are TGTGCCAGCTCACCGAACCTCCAAGAGACCCAGTACTTC. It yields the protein CASSPNLQETQYF.

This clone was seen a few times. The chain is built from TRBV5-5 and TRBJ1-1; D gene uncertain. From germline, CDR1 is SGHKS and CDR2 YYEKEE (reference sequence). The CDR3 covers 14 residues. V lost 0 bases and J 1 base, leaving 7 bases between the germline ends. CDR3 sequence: CASSLGIPNTEAFF. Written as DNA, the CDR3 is TGTGCCAGCAGCTTGGGGATCCCGAACACTGAAGCTTTCTTT.

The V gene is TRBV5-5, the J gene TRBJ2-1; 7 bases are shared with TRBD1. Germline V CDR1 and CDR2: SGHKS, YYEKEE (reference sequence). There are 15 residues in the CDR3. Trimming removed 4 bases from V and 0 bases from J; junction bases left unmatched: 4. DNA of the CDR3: TGTGCCAGCAGCCTACAGGGGAGCTCCTACAATGAGCAGTTCTTC. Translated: CASSLQGSSYNEQFF.

The CDR3 region has the DNA TGTGCCAGCAGTTACTCCGACAACCCTCCCTACGAGCAGTACTTC. It specifies CASSYSDNPPYEQYF. This sequence joins TRBV6-6 and TRBJ2-7, with D hard to call. Germline V gives CDR1 MNHNY, CDR2 SVGAGI (reference sequence). This CDR3 region has 15 residues. Trimming took off 0 bases at V and 2 bases at J, with 11 bases between the two ends.